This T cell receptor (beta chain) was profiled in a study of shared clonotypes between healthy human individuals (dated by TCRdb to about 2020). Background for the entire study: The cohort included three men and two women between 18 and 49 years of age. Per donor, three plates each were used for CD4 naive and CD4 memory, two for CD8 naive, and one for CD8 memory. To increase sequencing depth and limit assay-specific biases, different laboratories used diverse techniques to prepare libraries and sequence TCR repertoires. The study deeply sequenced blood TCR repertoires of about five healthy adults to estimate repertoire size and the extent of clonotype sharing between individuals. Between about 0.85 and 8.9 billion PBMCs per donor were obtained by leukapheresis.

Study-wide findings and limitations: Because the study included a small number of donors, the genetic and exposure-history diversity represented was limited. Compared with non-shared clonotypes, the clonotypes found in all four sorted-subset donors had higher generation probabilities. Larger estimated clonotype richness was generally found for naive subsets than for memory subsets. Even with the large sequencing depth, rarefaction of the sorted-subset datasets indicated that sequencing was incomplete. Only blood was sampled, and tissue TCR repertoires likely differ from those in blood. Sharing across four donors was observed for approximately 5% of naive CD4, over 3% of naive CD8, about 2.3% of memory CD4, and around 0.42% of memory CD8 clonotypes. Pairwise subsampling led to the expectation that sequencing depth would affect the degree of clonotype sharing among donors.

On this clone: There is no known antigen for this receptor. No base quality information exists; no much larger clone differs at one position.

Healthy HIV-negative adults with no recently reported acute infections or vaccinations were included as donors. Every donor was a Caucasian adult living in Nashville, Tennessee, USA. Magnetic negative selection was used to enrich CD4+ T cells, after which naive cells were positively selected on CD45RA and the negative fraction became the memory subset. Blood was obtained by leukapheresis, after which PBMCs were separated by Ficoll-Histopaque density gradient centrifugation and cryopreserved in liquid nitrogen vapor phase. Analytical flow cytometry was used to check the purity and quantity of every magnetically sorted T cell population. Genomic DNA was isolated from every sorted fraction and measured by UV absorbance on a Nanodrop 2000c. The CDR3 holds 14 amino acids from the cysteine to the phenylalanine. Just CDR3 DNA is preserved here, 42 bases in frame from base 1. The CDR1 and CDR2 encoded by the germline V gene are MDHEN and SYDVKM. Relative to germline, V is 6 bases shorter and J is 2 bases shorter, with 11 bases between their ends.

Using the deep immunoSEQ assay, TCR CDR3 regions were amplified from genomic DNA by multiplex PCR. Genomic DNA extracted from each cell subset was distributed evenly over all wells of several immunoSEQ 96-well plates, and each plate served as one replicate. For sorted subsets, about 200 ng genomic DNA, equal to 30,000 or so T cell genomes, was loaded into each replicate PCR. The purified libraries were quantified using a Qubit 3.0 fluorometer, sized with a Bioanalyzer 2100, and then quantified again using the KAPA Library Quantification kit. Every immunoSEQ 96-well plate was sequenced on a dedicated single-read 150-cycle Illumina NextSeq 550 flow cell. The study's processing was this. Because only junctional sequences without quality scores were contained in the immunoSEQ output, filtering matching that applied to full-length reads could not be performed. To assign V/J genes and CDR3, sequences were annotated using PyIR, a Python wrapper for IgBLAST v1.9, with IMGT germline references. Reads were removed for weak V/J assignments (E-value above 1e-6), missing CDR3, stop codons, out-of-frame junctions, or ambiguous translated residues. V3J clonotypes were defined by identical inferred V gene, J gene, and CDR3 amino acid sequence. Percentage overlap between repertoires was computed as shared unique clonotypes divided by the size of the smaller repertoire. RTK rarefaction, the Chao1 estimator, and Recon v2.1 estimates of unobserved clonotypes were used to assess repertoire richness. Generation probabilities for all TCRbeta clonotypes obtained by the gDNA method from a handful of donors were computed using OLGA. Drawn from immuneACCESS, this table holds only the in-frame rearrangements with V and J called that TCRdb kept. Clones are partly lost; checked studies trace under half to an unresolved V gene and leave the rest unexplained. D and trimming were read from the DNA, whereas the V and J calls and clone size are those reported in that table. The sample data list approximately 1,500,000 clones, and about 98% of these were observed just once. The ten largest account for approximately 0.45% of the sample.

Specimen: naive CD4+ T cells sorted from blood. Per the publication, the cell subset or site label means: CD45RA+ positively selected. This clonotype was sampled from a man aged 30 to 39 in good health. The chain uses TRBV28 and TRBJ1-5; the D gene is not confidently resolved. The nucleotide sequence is TGTGCCAGCAGGAGACCAGGCGGCAATCAGCCCCAGCATTTT. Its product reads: CASRRPGGNQPQHF.